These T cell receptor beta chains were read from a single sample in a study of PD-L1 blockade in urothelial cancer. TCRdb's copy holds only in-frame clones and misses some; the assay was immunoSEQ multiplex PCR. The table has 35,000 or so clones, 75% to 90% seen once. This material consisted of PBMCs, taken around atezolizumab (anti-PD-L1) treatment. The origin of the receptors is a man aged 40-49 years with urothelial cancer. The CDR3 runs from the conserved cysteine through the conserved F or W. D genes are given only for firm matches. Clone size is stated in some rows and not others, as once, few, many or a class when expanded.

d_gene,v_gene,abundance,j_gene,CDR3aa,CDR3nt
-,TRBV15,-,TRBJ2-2,CATSETGELFF,TGTGCCACCAGCGAGACCGGGGAGCTGTTTTTT
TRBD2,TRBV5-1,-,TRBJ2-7,CASSPGVAGGRAPGKYEQYF,TGCGCCAGCAGCCCCGGGGTAGCGGGAGGCCGGGCTCCGGGGAAATACGAGCAGTACTTC
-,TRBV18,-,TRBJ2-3,CASSPVYQTDTQYF,TGTGCCAGCTCACCAGTCTACCAAACAGATACGCAGTATTTT
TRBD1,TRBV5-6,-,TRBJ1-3,CASSQTGGRNTIYF,TGTGCCAGCAGCCAAACAGGGGGTAGAAACACCATATATTTT
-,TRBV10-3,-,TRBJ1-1,CAISGVGDTEAFF,TGTGCCATCAGTGGTGTCGGTGACACTGAAGCTTTCTTT
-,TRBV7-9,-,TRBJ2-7,CASSRRRTGTPFYEHYF,TGTGCCAGCAGCCGCAGACGAACCGGGACACCCTTCTACGAACATTACTTC
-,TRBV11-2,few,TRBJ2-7,CASSFRDSTYEQYF,TGTGCCAGCAGCTTCCGGGACTCCACCTACGAGCAGTACTTC
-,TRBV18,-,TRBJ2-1,CASSPQQGNEQFF,TGTGCCAGCTCACCCCAACAGGGTAATGAGCAGTTCTTC
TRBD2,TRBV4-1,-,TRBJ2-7,CASSLQTSGYYEQYF,TGCGCCAGCAGCCTCCAGACTAGCGGTTACTACGAGCAGTACTTC
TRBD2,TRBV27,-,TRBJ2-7,CASSLYLGGVHYEQYF,TGTGCCAGCAGTTTATACCTGGGGGGGGTTCACTACGAGCAGTACTTC
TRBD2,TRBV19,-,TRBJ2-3,CASSIVAGVSTDTQYF,TGTGCCAGTAGTATAGTGGCGGGAGTCTCCACAGATACGCAGTATTTT
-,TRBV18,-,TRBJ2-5,CASSPTQASAETQYF,TGTGCCAGCTCACCAACTCAGGCGTCGGCGGAGACCCAGTACTTC
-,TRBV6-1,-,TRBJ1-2,CASSELGGGYTF,TGTGCCAGCAGTGAATTAGGGGGTGGCTACACCTTC
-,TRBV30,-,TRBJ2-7,CAWSVSDTAYF,TGTGCCTGGAGTGTATCGGACACAGCGTACTTC
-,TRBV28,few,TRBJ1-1,CASTDYTEAFF,TGTGCCAGCACCGACTACACTGAAGCTTTCTTT
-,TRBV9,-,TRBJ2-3,CASSVAYGSRGRDSNTQYF,TGTGCCAGCAGCGTAGCCTACGGATCTCGTGGGCGGGACTCTAATACGCAGTATTTT
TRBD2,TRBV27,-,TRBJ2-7,CATRLAGAYEQYF,TGTGCCACAAGACTCGCGGGAGCTTACGAGCAGTACTTC
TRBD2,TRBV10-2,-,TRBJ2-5,CASSESGGTQETQYF,TGCGCCAGCAGTGAGTCGGGAGGGACCCAAGAGACCCAGTACTTC
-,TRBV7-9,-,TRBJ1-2,CASSLNRGYTF,TGTGCCAGCAGCTTAAACCGGGGCTACACCTTC
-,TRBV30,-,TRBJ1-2,CAWSTQGWYLRF,TGTGCCTGGTCCACGCAGGGGTGGTATTTGCGCTTC
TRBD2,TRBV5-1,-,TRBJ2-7,CASSRGGGREQYF,TGCGCCAGCAGCCGGGGGGGTGGGCGCGAGCAGTACTTC
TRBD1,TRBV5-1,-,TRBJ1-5,CASSPDGSNRGPQHF,TGCGCCAGCAGCCCGGACGGTTCGAACAGGGGCCCCCAGCATTTT
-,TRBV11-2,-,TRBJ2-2,CASSLDQGRTGELFF,TGTGCCAGCAGCTTAGACCAGGGGCGAACCGGGGAGCTGTTTTTT
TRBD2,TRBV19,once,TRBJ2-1,CASRDSGTGNEQFF,TGTGCCAGTCGTGATAGCGGGACGGGAAATGAGCAGTTCTTC
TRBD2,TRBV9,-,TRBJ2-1,CASNLAGVNEQFF,TGTGCCAGCAATTTAGCGGGAGTCAATGAGCAGTTCTTC
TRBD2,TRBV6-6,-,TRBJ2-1,CASSLAGPSYNEQFF,TGTGCCAGCAGCCTAGCGGGACCGTCCTACAATGAGCAGTTCTTC
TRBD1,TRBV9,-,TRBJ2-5,CASSGTGQGPGETQYF,TGTGCCAGCAGCGGAACCGGACAGGGGCCAGGGGAGACCCAGTACTTC
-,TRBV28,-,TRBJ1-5,CASSLTPAVSNQPQHF,TGTGCCAGCAGTTTAACCCCCGCGGTTAGCAATCAGCCCCAGCATTTT
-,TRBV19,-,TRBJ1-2,CASSTGINYGYTF,TGTGCCAGTAGTACAGGCATAAACTATGGCTACACCTTC
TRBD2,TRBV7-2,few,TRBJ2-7,CASSRGLALSYEQYF,TGTGCCAGCAGTCGCGGACTAGCGCTTTCCTACGAGCAGTACTTC
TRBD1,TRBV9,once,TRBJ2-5,CASSLGQGAETQYF,TGTGCCAGCAGCTTGGGACAGGGGGCAGAGACCCAGTACTTC
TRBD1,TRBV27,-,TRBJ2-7,CASSREAPGQGHYEQYF,TGTGCCAGCAGTCGGGAAGCCCCGGGACAGGGTCACTACGAGCAGTACTTC
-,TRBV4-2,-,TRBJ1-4,CASSQDLSQELFF,TGTGCCAGCAGCCAAGACCTTTCCCAGGAACTGTTTTTT
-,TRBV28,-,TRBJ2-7,CASSSRVIYEQYF,TGTGCCAGCAGTTCCCGGGTAATCTACGAGCAGTACTTC
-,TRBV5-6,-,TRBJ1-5,CASSLEREDNQPQHF,TGTGCCAGCAGCTTGGAGAGGGAGGACAATCAGCCCCAGCATTTT
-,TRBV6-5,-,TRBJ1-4,CASSYSGANEKLFF,TGTGCCAGCAGTTACTCAGGGGCTAATGAAAAACTGTTTTTT
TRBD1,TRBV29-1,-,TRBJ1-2,CSVVGPRGMDYGYTF,TGCAGCGTTGTCGGGCCCAGGGGGATGGACTATGGCTACACCTTC
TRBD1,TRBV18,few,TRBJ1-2,CASSPPNDRGRRANYGYTF,TGTGCCAGCTCACCACCAAATGACAGGGGGCGTCGAGCTAACTATGGCTACACCTTC
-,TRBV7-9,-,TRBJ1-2,CASSSFTDGYTF,TGTGCCAGCAGCTCCTTTACAGATGGCTACACCTTC
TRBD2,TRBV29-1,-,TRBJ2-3,CSVERGRSGSLTDTQYF,TGCAGCGTTGAAAGGGGAAGGAGCGGGAGTCTGACAGATACGCAGTATTTT
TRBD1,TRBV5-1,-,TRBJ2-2,CASRDGTALGELFF,TGCGCCAGCCGAGATGGGACAGCTCTCGGGGAGCTGTTTTTT
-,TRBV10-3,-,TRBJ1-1,CAISESGSPTEAFF,TGTGCCATCAGTGAGTCGGGCAGCCCCACTGAAGCTTTCTTT
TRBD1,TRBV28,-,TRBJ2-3,CASSLGTDMTWGSTSTDTQYF,TGTGCCAGCAGTTTAGGGACAGATATGACCTGGGGAAGTACTAGCACAGATACGCAGTATTTT
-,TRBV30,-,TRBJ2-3,CAWSSGFRRYTQYF,TGTGCCTGGAGTTCGGGGTTCCGCAGGTATACGCAGTATTTT
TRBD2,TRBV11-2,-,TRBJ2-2,CASNGLAGGHIPGELFF,TGTGCCAGCAACGGACTAGCGGGAGGGCACATACCCGGGGAGCTGTTTTTT
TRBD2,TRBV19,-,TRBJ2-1,CASSSLADNEQFF,TGTGCCAGTAGTTCCCTAGCGGACAATGAGCAGTTCTTC
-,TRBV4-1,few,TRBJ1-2,CASSQGLQGAGYTF,TGCGCCAGCAGCCAAGGCCTACAGGGTGCTGGCTACACCTTC
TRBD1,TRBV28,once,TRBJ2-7,CASTTKDRFSYEQYF,TGTGCCTCGACGACTAAGGACAGGTTCTCCTACGAGCAGTACTTC
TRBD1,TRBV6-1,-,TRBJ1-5,CASSEGQGMGQPQHF,TGTGCCAGCAGTGAGGGACAGGGAATGGGGCAGCCCCAGCATTTT
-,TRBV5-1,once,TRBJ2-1,CASSLAVYNEQFF,TGCGCCAGCAGCTTGGCCGTCTACAATGAGCAGTTCTTC
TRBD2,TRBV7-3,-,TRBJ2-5,CASSLAGAQETQYF,TGTGCCAGCAGCTTAGCGGGAGCCCAAGAGACCCAGTACTTC
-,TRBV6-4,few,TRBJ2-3,CASSVDYTDTQYF,TGTGCCAGCAGTGTGGACTACACAGATACGCAGTATTTT
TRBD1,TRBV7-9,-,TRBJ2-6,CASSSGQLGTSGANVLTF,TGTGCCAGCAGCTCGGGACAGTTGGGCACCTCTGGGGCCAACGTCCTGACTTTC
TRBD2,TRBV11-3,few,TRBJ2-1,CASSLGVAGDEQFF,TGTGCCAGCAGCTTAGGGGTAGCGGGAGATGAGCAGTTCTTC